This is a list of T cell receptor beta chains from one sample in a study of blood T cell repertoires in COVID-19. Data came from immunoSEQ multiplex PCR; TCRdb stores just in-frame clones and leaves some out. The sample lists around 40,000 clones, roughly nine tenths seen once, with around 4.5% in the top ten. Sequenced material: peripheral blood. The receptors come from a man aged 55-75 years with COVID-19, enrolled during active disease. Both conserved end residues are part of each CDR3. The order of the fields is clone size, D gene, V gene, J gene, CDR3 DNA, CDR3 protein. A D gene is named only where the DNA matches it firmly. Clone size appears in some rows only: once, few, many, or a class for an expanded clone.

.	TRBD1	TRBV7-8	TRBJ2-1	TGTGCCAGCAGCTTAGGAGAGGGGGCTGAGCAGTTCTTC	CASSLGEGAEQFF
.	TRBD1	TRBV7-9	TRBJ2-7	TGTGCCAGCAGCCCCGGGACAGGGCGAGGGGAGCAGTACTTC	CASSPGTGRGEQYF
.	.	TRBV9	TRBJ1-5	TGTGCCAGCAGCGTAGGGACAGTCAATCAGCCCCAGCATTTT	CASSVGTVNQPQHF
.	TRBD2	TRBV28	TRBJ2-3	TGTGCCAGCAGTCCCAACGGACTAGCGCGGACAGATACGCAGTATTTT	CASSPNGLARTDTQYF
.	.	TRBV30	TRBJ1-2	TGTGCCTGGAGTGTCGGGTTTTATGGCTACACCTTC	CAWSVGFYGYTF
once	TRBD1	TRBV6-5	TRBJ2-7	TGTGCCAGCACTCAGTCAGGGACAGGGGCCTACGAGCAGTACTTC	CASTQSGTGAYEQYF
.	TRBD2	TRBV30	TRBJ2-7	TGTGCCTGTTTGGGGGCTAGCGGGACCCACGAGCAGTACTTC	CACLGASGTHEQYF
few	.	TRBV7-2	TRBJ2-7	TGTGCCAGCAGCTTAGACTTTAACTCTTACGAGCAGTACTTC	CASSLDFNSYEQYF
.	TRBD2	TRBV5-1	TRBJ2-7	TGCGCCAGCAGCCTTACAACTACTAGCGGGAGCGAGCAGTACTTC	CASSLTTTSGSEQYF
few	TRBD1	TRBV4-3	TRBJ1-2	TGCGCCAGCAGCCCCAGAGAGATGACAGGGGGCTATGGCTACACCTTC	CASSPREMTGGYGYTF
few	TRBD1	TRBV30	TRBJ2-1	TGTGCCTGGACAGGGGGCTCCTACAATGAGCAGTTCTTC	CAWTGGSYNEQFF
.	TRBD2	TRBV6-1	TRBJ2-5	TGTGCCAGCAGTGAATCCTTCCGGACTAGCGGGAGGGGGTACCAAGAGACCCAGTACTTC	CASSESFRTSGRGYQETQYF
.	.	TRBV7-9	TRBJ1-1	TGTGCCAGCAGCTTAGACCTCTCAAGGGGGAGAGCTTTCTTT	CASSLDLSRGRAFF
.	.	TRBV7-9	TRBJ2-6	TGTGCCAGCAGTCTCGAGACAGGCACCTCTATTGGGGCCAACGTCCTGACTTTC	CASSLETGTSIGANVLTF
few	.	TRBV5-5	TRBJ1-5	TGTGCCAGCAGCTTGGGGGCAGGGGCGCTGAATCAGCCCCAGCATTTT	CASSLGAGALNQPQHF
.	TRBD2	TRBV12-3/TRBV12-4	TRBJ2-4	TGTGCCAGCAGTATGGCGGTACGGGAGGCTCAGTACTTC	CASSMAVREAQYF
.	.	TRBV12-5	TRBJ1-1	TGTGCTAGTGTCCAAACCGAAGCGGGGGGGGACACTGAAGCTTTCTTT	CASVQTEAGGDTEAFF
.	TRBD1	TRBV9	TRBJ2-7	TGTGCCAGCAGCGTAGAGGGACAGGGGGACGAGCAGTACTTC	CASSVEGQGDEQYF
.	.	TRBV30	TRBJ1-4	TGTGCCTGGAGTGGCGGGTATGGTCGCGAAAAACTGTTTTTT	CAWSGGYGREKLFF
.	.	TRBV11-2	TRBJ2-1	TGTGCCAGCAGCCCAAGTCGGCAGGGTGGAAACAATGAGCAGTTCTTC	CASSPSRQGGNNEQFF